This T cell receptor beta chain comes out of a study of T cell changes during pregnancy in multiple sclerosis. The CDR3 has 18 residues. Losses at the gene ends were 1 base for V and 3 bases for J; bases not matched to a gene: 6. The germline V gene encodes CDR1 MDHEN and CDR2 SYDVKM. The data were produced by immunoSEQ multiplex PCR, yet TCRdb's version contains in-frame clones alone and is incomplete. Of 40,000 to 45,000 clones listed, more than 80% are singletons. This sequence originates from a female donor with multiple sclerosis, enrolled in a pregnancy study. This chain joins TRBV28 and TRBJ2-2; 12 bases fit TRBD2. Sequences were derived from CD4+ T cells from peripheral blood mononuclear cells, sampled before pregnancy. Here the CDR3 reads CASSLLTSGSQHTGELFF. The CDR3 nucleotides read TGTGCCAGCAGTTTATTGACTAGCGGGAGTCAGCACACCGGGGAGCTGTTTTTT.